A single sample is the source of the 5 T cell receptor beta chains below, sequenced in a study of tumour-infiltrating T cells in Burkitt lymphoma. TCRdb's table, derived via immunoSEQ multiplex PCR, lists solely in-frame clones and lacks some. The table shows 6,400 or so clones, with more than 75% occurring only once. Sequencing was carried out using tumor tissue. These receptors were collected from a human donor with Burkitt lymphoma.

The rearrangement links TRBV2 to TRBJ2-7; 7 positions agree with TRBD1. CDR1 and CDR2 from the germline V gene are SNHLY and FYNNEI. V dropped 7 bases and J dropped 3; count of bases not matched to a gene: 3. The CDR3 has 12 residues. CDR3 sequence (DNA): TGTGCCAGCATCGCAGGGGGCTACGAGCAGTACTTC. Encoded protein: CASIAGGYEQYF.

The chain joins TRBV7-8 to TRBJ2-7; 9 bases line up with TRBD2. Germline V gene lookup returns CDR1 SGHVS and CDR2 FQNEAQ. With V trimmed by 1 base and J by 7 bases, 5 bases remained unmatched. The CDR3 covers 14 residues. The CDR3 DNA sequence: TGTGCCAGCAGCTTAGTGGGACTAGCAGATGAGCAGTACTTC. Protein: CASSLVGLADEQYF.

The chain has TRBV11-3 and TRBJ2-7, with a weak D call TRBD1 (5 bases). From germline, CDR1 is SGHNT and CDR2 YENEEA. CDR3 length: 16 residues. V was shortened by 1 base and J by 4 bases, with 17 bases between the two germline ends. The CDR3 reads CASSLARVWVPYEQYF. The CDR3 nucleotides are TGTGCCAGCAGCTTAGCCAGGGTGTGGGTCCCTTACGAGCAGTACTTC.

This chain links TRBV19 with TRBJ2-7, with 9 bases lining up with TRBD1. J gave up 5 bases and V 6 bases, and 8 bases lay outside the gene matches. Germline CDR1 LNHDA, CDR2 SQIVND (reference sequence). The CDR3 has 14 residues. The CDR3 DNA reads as TGTGCCAGTAGCGACCAGGGACAGGGAAACGAGCAGTACTTC. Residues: CASSDQGQGNEQYF.

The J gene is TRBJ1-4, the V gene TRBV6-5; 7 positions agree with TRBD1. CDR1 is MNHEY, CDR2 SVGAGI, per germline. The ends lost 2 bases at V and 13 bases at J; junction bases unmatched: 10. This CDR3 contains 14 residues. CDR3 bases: TGTGCCAGCAGTTACGCGAGGGGGCCAGGACGACTGTTTTTT. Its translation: CASSYARGPGRLFF.